Listed here are 31 T cell receptor beta chains from one sample, sequenced in a study of blood T cell repertoires in COVID-19. TCRdb keeps only in-frame clones here, not all; method: immunoSEQ multiplex PCR. The table includes under 200,000 clones, 84% detected once. Sequences were obtained from PBMCs or T cells enriched from blood (not recorded which). These receptors were obtained from a woman aged 30 to 39 who had been exposed to COVID-19.

This clone appeared a single time. This chain joins TRBV9 and TRBJ1-5; D is possibly TRBD1 (6 bases). The germline V gene has CDR1 SGDLS and CDR2 YYNGEE. This CDR3 spans 15 amino acids. Trimming pared 2 bases from V and 2 bases from J, leaving 11 bases between. The chain's CDR3 is CASSVTGGGNQPQHF. For the CDR3, the DNA is TGTGCCAGCAGCGTTACGGGGGGCGGCAATCAGCCCCAGCATTTT. Full variable domain (rest looked up from reference TRBV9 and TRBJ1-5): DSGVTQTPKHLITATGQRVTLRCSPRSGDLSVYWYQQSLDQGLQFLIQYYNGEERAKGNILERFSAQQFPDLHSELNLSSLELGDSALYFCASSVTGGGNQPQHFGDGTRLSIL.

There are a few counts of this clone. The chain has TRBV5-1 and TRBJ1-1, with unresolved D. The CDR3 extends over 15 amino acids. V lost 4 bases and J lost 1, with 14 bases in between. CDR1 SGHRS and CDR2 YFSETQ come from the germline V gene. As DNA, the CDR3 is TGCGCCAGCAGCGCTGAGATTCGAGAGAACACTGAAGCTTTCTTT. Translated: CASSAEIRENTEAFF.

In DNA, the CDR3 is TGTGCCAGCAGCGGGGGGCGACAGGGGGGTTTCGAGACCCAGTACTTC. The encoded protein is CASSGGRQGGFETQYF. The V gene is TRBV9, the J gene TRBJ2-5, with 9 bases aligning to TRBD1. The CDR3 is 16 residues long. The V gene end was trimmed by 3 bases and the J gene end by 5 bases; junction bases not matched to a gene: 11. Germline CDR1 reads SGDLS; CDR2 reads YYNGEE.

This chain joins TRBV19 and TRBJ1-5; possible D gene TRBD1, 6 bases. V was pared by 4 bases and J by 3 bases, with 10 bases between. The CDR3 contains 14 residues. In germline, CDR1 is LNHDA, CDR2 SQIVND (reference sequence). DNA of the CDR3: TGTGCCAGTAGTACTGACAGGCCCAATCAGCCCCAGCATTTT. This codes for CASSTDRPNQPQHF. Looking up the rest from reference TRBV19 and TRBJ1-5 gives the full variable domain: DGGITQSPKYLFRKEGQNVTLSCEQNLNHDAMYWYRQDPGQGLRLIYYSQIVNDFQKGDIAEGYSVSREKKESFPLTVTSAQKNPTAFYLCASSTDRPNQPQHFGDGTRLSIL.

The CDR3 here is CASSSSGAPYEQYF. CDR3 nucleotide sequence: TGTGCCAGCAGTTCTAGCGGGGCCCCTTACGAGCAGTACTTC. This chain connects TRBV27 to TRBJ2-7; 9 nucleotides line up with TRBD2. The CDR3 runs to 14 residues. Germline CDR1 and CDR2: MNHEY and SMNVEV (reference sequence). The J segment lost 4 bases and the V segment lost 4 bases, leaving 5 bases of the junction unmatched.

The chain carries TRBV2 and TRBJ1-5; the D gene is possibly TRBD1 (6 bases). The V and J ends lost 6 bases and 2 bases respectively, with 8 bases between them. This CDR3 has 13 residues. Germline assignment: CDR1 SNHLY and CDR2 FYNNEI. The chain's CDR3 is CASRSGGNQPQHF. The CDR3 DNA follows: TGTGCCAGCAGGTCAGGGGGCAATCAGCCCCAGCATTTT.

The chain joins TRBV4-1 to TRBJ2-7, with 14 bases that match TRBD2. Trimming removed 4 bases from V and 7 bases from J; junction bases left unmatched: 9. This CDR3 spans 16 amino acids. CDR1 is MGHRA, CDR2 YSYEKL, per germline. This chain's CDR3 is CASSRLAGGLVREQYF. Written as DNA, the CDR3 is TGCGCCAGCAGCCGACTAGCGGGGGGGCTTGTGCGGGAGCAGTACTTC.

DNA of the CDR3: TGTGCCAGTAGCCGCATAGACAAAAACATTCAGTACTTC. It specifies CASSRIDKNIQYF. This sequence joins TRBV19 and TRBJ2-4; D remains unclear. CDR1 and CDR2 from the germline V gene are LNHDA and SQIVND (reference sequence). The CDR3 is made up of 13 amino acids. The V end lost 6 bases, the J end lost 3 bases, and 9 bases lay between the germline ends.

V is TRBV27 and J is TRBJ2-2; D is uncertain. V dropped 5 bases and J dropped 2 bases, with 3 bases sitting between them. This CDR3 spans 12 amino acids. Germline-derived CDR1 and CDR2 are MNHEY and SMNVEV (reference sequence). The DNA for the CDR3 is TGTGCCAGCAGTCTAAACACCGGGGAGCTGTTTTTT. Translating gives CASSLNTGELFF.

This CDR3 is CASSVGGRSSGNTIYF. DNA of the CDR3: TGTGCCAGCAGCGTAGGAGGTAGAAGCTCTGGAAACACCATATATTTT. The genes are TRBV9 and TRBJ1-3; D unresolved. This CDR3 region has 16 residues. Between the trimmed V and J ends, which lost 0 bases and 0 bases, there was a span of 10 bases. Germline CDR1 reads SGDLS; CDR2 reads YYNGEE.

This rearrangement joins TRBV27 to TRBJ2-1, with TRBD1 as a possible D gene (6 bases). CDR1 MNHEY and CDR2 SMNVEV come from the germline V gene (reference sequence). This CDR3 has 14 residues. Trimming removed 6 bases at V and 5 bases at J, with 14 bases between. The DNA for the CDR3 is TGTGCCAGCAGCCCCGGGACAAGTGACAATGAGCAGTTCTTC. It translates to CASSPGTSDNEQFF.

The gene calls are TRBV19 and TRBJ2-5, with D perhaps TRBD1 (5 bases). The CDR3 consists of 15 residues. The germline V gene has CDR1 LNHDA and CDR2 SQIVND (reference sequence). Trimming cost V 5 bases and J 2 bases, with 15 bases left between them. CDR3 sequence reads: CASSARVGVQETQYF. The CDR3 region has the DNA TGTGCCAGTAGTGCCAGGGTTGGGGTACAAGAGACCCAGTACTTC.

The chain carries TRBV5-1 and TRBJ1-5; 9 bases fit TRBD1. V lost 4 bases, J lost 2 bases, and 7 bases stayed unmatched. The CDR3 totals 16 residues. Germline V lookup: CDR1 SGHRS, CDR2 YFSETQ. CDR3 region: CASSPGTGMGNQPQHF. DNA of the CDR3: TGCGCCAGCAGCCCGGGGACAGGGATGGGCAATCAGCCCCAGCATTTT.

This chain uses TRBV4-2 with TRBJ2-1; 9 bases match TRBD2. Germline V gives CDR1 LGHNA, CDR2 YNFKEQ. Losses at the gene ends were 0 bases for V and 7 bases for J; bases not matched to a gene: 7. The CDR3 is 16 residues long. As DNA, the CDR3 is TGTGCCAGCAGCCAAGAGGTCATGGCGGGGGGGAATGAGCAGTTCTTC. Translating it yields CASSQEVMAGGNEQFF.

The gene calls are TRBV19 and TRBJ1-5; tentatively, D is TRBD1 (5 bases). V lost 3 bases, J lost 2 bases, and 11 bases lay in between. The germline V gene encodes CDR1 LNHDA and CDR2 SQIVND (reference sequence). CDR3 length equals 15 residues. CDR3 amino acids: CASSMWTSGNQPQHF. The CDR3 coding sequence is TGTGCCAGTAGTATGTGGACATCAGGCAATCAGCCCCAGCATTTT.

V gene TRBV29-1 combines with J gene TRBJ1-1; 9 bases align to TRBD1. This CDR3 has 12 amino acids. J was trimmed by 3 bases and V by 4 bases; bases with no gene match: 0. Germline V gives CDR1 SQVTM, CDR2 ANQGSEA. The CDR3 DNA reads as TGCAGCGTTGGACAGGGGGACACTGAAGCTTTCTTT. Translating it yields CSVGQGDTEAFF.

In this sample, this clone turned up a few times. The rearrangement joins TRBV12-3 or TRBV12-4 to TRBJ1-1, with unresolved D. The CDR3 loop spans 11 amino acids. The germline V and J ends were trimmed by 7 bases and 1 base, with 4 bases remaining between them. CDR3 DNA: TGTGCCAGCAATCGGAACACTGAAGCTTTCTTT. Its translation: CASNRNTEAFF.

V and J are TRBV7-9 and TRBJ1-1; D not resolved. This CDR3 has 14 residues. The V end lost 3 bases, the J end lost 3 bases, and 11 bases lay between the germline ends. Germline lookup yields CDR1 SEHNR and CDR2 FQNEAQ (reference sequence). CDR3 residues: CASSLVIQDTEAFF. The CDR3 DNA reads as TGTGCCAGCAGCTTGGTGATTCAGGACACTGAAGCTTTCTTT.

This sequence joins TRBV7-2 and TRBJ1-3; D may be TRBD1 (6 bases). CDR3 size: 14 residues. In germline, CDR1 is SGHTA, CDR2 FQGNSA. The germline V and J ends were trimmed by 1 base and 4 bases, with 8 bases remaining between them. The CDR3 region is CASSLGTEGNTIYF. DNA for the CDR3: TGTGCCAGCAGCTTAGGGACAGAAGGAAACACCATATATTTT.

The V call is TRBV9, the J call TRBJ1-6, with D hard to call. V was clipped by 3 bases and J by 5 bases, with 3 bases between them. The germline CDR1 and CDR2 sequences are SGDLS and YYNGEE. The CDR3 is made up of 12 amino acids. The CDR3 nucleotides are TGTGCCAGCAGCGCTCATAATTCACCCCTCCACTTT. Protein: CASSAHNSPLHF.

The V and J genes are TRBV7-8 and TRBJ2-3; 9 positions match TRBD2. CDR3 length: 19 amino acids. V shed 5 bases, J shed 3 bases, and the junction held 18 bases outside the gene matches. The V gene's germline CDR1 is SGHVS and CDR2 FQNEAQ. CDR3: CASSPKGKTSGGLTDTQYF. In DNA form, the CDR3 reads TGTGCCAGCAGCCCCAAAGGGAAAACAAGCGGGGGGTTGACAGATACGCAGTATTTT.

The chain employs TRBV4-3 and TRBJ2-1, with 8 bases that match TRBD2. CDR1 and CDR2 from the germline V gene are LGHNA and YSLEER. The CDR3 extends over 18 amino acids. V shed 0 bases and J 6 bases; nucleotides not matched to a gene: 13. DNA of the CDR3: TGCGCCAGCAGCCAAGATCTCGCCGGGACTAGAAATTCCAATGAGCAGTTCTTC. Protein: CASSQDLAGTRNSNEQFF.

The chain is built from TRBV4-3 and TRBJ1-2; D ambiguous. V was shortened by 0 bases and J by 4 bases, with 18 bases between the two germline ends. From germline, CDR1 is LGHNA and CDR2 YSLEER. CDR3 size: 17 residues. The CDR3 nucleotides read TGCGCCAGCAGCCAAGATGGATCTACTAGGCAGCTCTATGGCTACACCTTC. Its translation: CASSQDGSTRQLYGYTF.

The rearrangement links TRBV23-1 to TRBJ1-2; TRBD1 is a possible D gene (6 bases). TRBV23-1 is annotated as an ORF whose role is uncertain. This CDR3 region has 16 residues. Trimming took 0 bases from V and 8 from J, leaving 19 bases between them. CDR3 nucleotides: TGCGCCAGCAGTCAATCCCCCCCCACAGGGTCTGGGGGCTACACCTTC. It yields the protein CASSQSPPTGSGGYTF.

The chain links TRBV9 to TRBJ1-2; no clear D. Germline V gene data show CDR1 as SGDLS and CDR2 as YYNGEE. The length of the CDR3 is 15 residues. Trimming cost V 2 bases and J 6 bases, with 17 bases left between them. The CDR3 spells CASSVGPEAGNGYTF. As DNA, the CDR3 is TGTGCCAGCAGCGTTGGGCCCGAAGCGGGGAATGGCTACACCTTC.

The chain links TRBV20-1 to TRBJ1-2, with unresolved D. V was trimmed by 6 bases and J by 7 bases, leaving 12 bases between them. The CDR3 has 11 residues. From germline, CDR1 is DFQATT and CDR2 SNEGSKA (reference sequence). In nucleotides, the CDR3 is TGCAGTGCCCACTATGCGGGTGGCTACACCTTC. Its protein is CSAHYAGGYTF.

A word on this clone: A much larger clone differs from this one at a single base, so this may be a read error. The rearrangement joins TRBV7-9 to TRBJ1-1; D perhaps matches TRBD1 (6 bases). The CDR3 runs to 12 residues. The V gene lost 4 bases and the J gene lost 4 bases, with 7 bases spanning the gap. Germline assignment: CDR1 SEHNR and CDR2 FQNEAQ (reference sequence). CDR3 DNA: TGTGCCAGCAGCTCAGGGGCCACTGAAGCTTTCTTT. Its translation: CASSSGATEAFF.

This clone was seen more than once but under ten times. The rearrangement links TRBV11-2 to TRBJ1-1; 8 bases are shared with TRBD1. The CDR3 has 13 amino acids. V shed 4 bases, J shed 5 bases, and the junction held 3 bases outside the gene matches. The germline CDR1 and CDR2 sequences are SGHAT and FQNNGV. The CDR3 nucleotides read TGTGCCAGCAGCTCGGACAGGGAAACTGAAGCTTTCTTT. The encoded protein is CASSSDRETEAFF.

The chain employs TRBV6-5 and TRBJ1-2, with D possibly TRBD1 on 5 matching bases. The CDR3 length is 11 residues. Germline V CDR1 and CDR2: MNHEY, SVGAGI. V lost 8 bases and J lost 4, with 8 bases in between. CDR3 protein: CASSDSYGYTF. CDR3 nucleotide sequence: TGTGCCAGCTCCGACAGCTATGGCTACACCTTC.

The rearrangement joins TRBV2 to TRBJ2-2; possibly TRBD2 for D (6 bases). Germline values: CDR1 SNHLY, CDR2 FYNNEI. The CDR3 consists of 14 residues. V was cut by 7 bases and J by 4 bases, with 13 bases left in between. CDR3 nucleotides: TGTGCCAGCAATGGGGGAGGTAGCACCGGGGAGCTGTTTTTT. This translates into CASNGGGSTGELFF.

The gene calls are TRBV9 and TRBJ2-1, with 10 bases fitting TRBD2. Germline-derived CDR1 and CDR2 are SGDLS and YYNGEE. The CDR3 totals 17 residues. The J segment lost 8 bases and the V segment lost 4 bases, leaving 15 bases of the junction unmatched. The CDR3 region is CASSPRGSAGGPHEQFF. The CDR3 nucleotides are TGTGCCAGCAGCCCCAGAGGGTCAGCGGGGGGGCCTCATGAGCAGTTCTTC.